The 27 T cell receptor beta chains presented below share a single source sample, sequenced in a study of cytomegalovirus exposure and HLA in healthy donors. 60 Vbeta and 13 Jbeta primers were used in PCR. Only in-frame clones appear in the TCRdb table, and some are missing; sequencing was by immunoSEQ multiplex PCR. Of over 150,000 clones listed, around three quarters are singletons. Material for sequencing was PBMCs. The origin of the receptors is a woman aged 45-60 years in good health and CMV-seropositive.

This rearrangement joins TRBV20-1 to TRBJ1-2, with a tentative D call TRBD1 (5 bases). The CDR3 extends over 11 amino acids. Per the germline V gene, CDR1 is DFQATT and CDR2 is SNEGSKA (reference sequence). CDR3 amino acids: CRTAEIYGYTF. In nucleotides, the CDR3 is TGCAGGACAGCTGAGATCTATGGCTACACCTTC.

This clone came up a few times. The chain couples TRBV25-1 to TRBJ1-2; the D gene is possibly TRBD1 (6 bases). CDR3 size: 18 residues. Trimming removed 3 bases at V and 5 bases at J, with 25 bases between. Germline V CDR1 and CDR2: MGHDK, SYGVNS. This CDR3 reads CASSEGVGHPSRTYGYTF. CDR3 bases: TGTGCCAGCAGTGAGGGCGTGGGACACCCCTCCCGGACGTATGGCTACACCTTC.

CDR3 nucleotides: TGCGCCAGCAGCTTGGCCATCGCTAGCGGGAGTTACCCCTACGAGCAGTACTTC. It is translated as CASSLAIASGSYPYEQYF. The V and J genes are TRBV5-1 and TRBJ2-7, with 10 positions matching TRBD2. The CDR3 extends over 18 amino acids. With V trimmed by 0 bases and J by 2 bases, 11 bases remained unmatched. Germline loops: CDR1 SGHRS, CDR2 YFSETQ. Supplemented by reference TRBV5-1 and TRBJ2-7, the full variable domain reads KAGVTQTPRYLIKTRGQQVTLSCSPISGHRSVSWYQQTPGQGLQFLFEYFSETQRNKGNFPGRFSGRQFSNSRSEMNVSTLELGDSALYLCASSLAIASGSYPYEQYFGPGTRLTVT.

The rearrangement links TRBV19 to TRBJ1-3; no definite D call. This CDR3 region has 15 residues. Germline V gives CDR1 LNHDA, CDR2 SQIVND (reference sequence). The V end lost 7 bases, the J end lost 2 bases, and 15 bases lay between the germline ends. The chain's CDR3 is CASTSTAGPGNTIYF. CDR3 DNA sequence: TGTGCCAGTACTTCCACGGCAGGCCCTGGAAACACCATATATTTT.

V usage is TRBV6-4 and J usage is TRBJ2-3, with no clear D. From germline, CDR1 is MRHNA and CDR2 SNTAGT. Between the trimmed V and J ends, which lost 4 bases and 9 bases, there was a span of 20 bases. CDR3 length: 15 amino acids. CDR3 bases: TGTGCCAGCAGTGCGGAGCCCGTTGGGTTGACGACGCAGTATTTT. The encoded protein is CASSAEPVGLTTQYF.

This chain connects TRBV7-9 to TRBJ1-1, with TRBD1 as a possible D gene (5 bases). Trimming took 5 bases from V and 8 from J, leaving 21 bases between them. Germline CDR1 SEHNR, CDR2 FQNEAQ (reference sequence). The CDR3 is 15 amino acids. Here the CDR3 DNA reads TGTGCCAGCAGCGCCGATTACACTTGGGGGGGAGAAGCTTTCTTT. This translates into CASSADYTWGGEAFF.

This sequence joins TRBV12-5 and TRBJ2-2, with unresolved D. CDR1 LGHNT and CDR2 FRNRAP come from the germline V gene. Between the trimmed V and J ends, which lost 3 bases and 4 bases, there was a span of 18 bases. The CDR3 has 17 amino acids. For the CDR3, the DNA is TGTGCTAGTGGTTTCCCGCGGATGGATGGTGGCACCGGGGAGCTGTTTTTT. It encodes CASGFPRMDGGTGELFF.

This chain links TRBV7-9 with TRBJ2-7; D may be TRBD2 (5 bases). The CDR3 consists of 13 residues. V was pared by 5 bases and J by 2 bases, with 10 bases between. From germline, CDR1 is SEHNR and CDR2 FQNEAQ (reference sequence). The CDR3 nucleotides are TGTGCCAGCAGCGTGCGGGCGACCTACGAGCAGTACTTC. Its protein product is CASSVRATYEQYF.

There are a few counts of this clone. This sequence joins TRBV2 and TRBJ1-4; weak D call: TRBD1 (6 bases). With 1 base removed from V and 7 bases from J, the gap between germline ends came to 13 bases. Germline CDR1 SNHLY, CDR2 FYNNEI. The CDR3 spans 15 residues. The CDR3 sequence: CASSEGGGGGEKLFF. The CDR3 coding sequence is TGTGCCAGCAGTGAAGGTGGGGGAGGGGGTGAAAAACTGTTTTTT. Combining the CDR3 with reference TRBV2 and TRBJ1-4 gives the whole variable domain EPEVTQTPSHQVTQMGQEVILRCVPISNHLYFYWYRQILGQKVEFLVSFYNNEISEKSEIFDDQFSVERPDGSNFTLKIRSTKLEDSAMYFCASSEGGGGGEKLFFGSGTQLSVL.

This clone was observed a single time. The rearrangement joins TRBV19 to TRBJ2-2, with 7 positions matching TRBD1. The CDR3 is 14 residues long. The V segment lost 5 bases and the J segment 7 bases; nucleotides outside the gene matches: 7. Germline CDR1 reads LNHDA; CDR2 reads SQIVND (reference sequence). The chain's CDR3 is CASSQQGWGGELFF. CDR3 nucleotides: TGTGCCAGTAGTCAACAGGGGTGGGGCGGGGAGCTGTTTTTT.

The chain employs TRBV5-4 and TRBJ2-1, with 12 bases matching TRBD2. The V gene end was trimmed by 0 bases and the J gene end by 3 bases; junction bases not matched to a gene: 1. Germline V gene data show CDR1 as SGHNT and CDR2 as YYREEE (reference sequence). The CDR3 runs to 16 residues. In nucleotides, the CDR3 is TGTGCCAGCAGCTTGGGGACTAGCGGGGACTACAATGAGCAGTTCTTC. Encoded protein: CASSLGTSGDYNEQFF. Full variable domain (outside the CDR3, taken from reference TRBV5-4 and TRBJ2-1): ETGVTQSPTHLIKTRGQQVTLRCSSQSGHNTVSWYQQALGQGPQFIFQYYREEENGRGNFPPRFSGLQFPNYSSELNVNALELDDSALYLCASSLGTSGDYNEQFFGPGTRLTVL.

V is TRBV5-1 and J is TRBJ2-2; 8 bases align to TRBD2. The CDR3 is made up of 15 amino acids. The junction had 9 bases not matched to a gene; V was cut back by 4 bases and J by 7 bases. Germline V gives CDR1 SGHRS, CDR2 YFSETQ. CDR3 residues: CASSGASSGNGELFF. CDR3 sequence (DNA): TGCGCCAGCAGCGGGGCTAGTAGCGGGAACGGGGAGCTGTTTTTT.

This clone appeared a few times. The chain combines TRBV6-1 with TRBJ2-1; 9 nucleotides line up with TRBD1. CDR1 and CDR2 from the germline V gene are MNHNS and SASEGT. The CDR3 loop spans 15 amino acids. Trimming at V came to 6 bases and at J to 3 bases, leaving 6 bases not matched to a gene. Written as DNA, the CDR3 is TGTGCCAGCAGCCCAAGGGGACAGGGCTACAATGAGCAGTTCTTC. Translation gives CASSPRGQGYNEQFF.

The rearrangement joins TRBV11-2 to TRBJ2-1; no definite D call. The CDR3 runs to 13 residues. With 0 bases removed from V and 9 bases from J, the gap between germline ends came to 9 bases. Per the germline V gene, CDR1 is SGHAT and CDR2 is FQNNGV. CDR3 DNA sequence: TGTGCCAGCAGCTTAGATACGAGGTTTGAGCAGTTCTTC. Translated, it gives CASSLDTRFEQFF.

The CDR3 DNA is TGTGCCAGCAGTTACTCCGATCTCGGGAAAACTGAAGCTTTCTTT. Its protein product is CASSYSDLGKTEAFF. The chain employs TRBV6-5 and TRBJ1-1; no clear D gene. The CDR3 spans 15 residues. Trimming shortened V by 0 bases and J by 5 bases, and 13 bases separated the two germline ends. Germline CDR1 is MNHEY and CDR2 is SVGAGI.

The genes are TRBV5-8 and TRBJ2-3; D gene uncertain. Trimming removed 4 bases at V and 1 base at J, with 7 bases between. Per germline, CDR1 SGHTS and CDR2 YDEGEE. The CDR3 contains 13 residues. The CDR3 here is CASSPQGTDTQYF. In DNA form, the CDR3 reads TGTGCCAGCAGCCCCCAGGGCACAGATACGCAGTATTTT.

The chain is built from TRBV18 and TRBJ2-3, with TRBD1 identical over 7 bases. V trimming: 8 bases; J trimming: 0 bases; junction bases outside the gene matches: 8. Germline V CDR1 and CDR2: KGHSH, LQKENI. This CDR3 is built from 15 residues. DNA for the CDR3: TGTGCCAGCCATGCCTTGGGACAGAGCACAGATACGCAGTATTTT. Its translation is CASHALGQSTDTQYF.

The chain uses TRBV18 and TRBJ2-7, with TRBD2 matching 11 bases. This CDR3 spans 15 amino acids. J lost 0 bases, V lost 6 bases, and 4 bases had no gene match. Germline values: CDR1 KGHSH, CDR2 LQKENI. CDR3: CASSSTSGSSYEQYF. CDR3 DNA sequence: TGTGCCAGCTCTTCCACTAGCGGGAGCTCCTACGAGCAGTACTTC.

The CDR3 nucleotides read TGTGCCAGCAGCCAAGGGCGGATGGGAGAGACCCAGTACTTC. Translating gives CASSQGRMGETQYF. This chain uses TRBV14 with TRBJ2-5; D unresolved. The CDR3 runs to 14 residues. Trimming took off 1 base at V and 4 bases at J, with 10 bases between the two ends. Germline V gene lookup returns CDR1 SGHDN and CDR2 FVKESK. The full variable domain, with the rest looked up from reference TRBV14 and TRBJ2-5, is EAGVTQFPSHSVIEKGQTVTLRCDPISGHDNLYWYRRVMGKEIKFLLHFVKESKQDESGMPNNRFLAERTGGTYSTLKVQPAELEDSGVYFCASSQGRMGETQYFGPGTRLLVL.

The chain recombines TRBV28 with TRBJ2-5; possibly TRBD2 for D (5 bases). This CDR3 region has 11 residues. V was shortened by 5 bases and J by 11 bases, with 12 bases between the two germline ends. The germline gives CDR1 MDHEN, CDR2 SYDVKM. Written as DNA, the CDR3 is TGTGCCAGCAGTGCTAGGACTCAGCAGTACTTC. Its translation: CASSARTQQYF.

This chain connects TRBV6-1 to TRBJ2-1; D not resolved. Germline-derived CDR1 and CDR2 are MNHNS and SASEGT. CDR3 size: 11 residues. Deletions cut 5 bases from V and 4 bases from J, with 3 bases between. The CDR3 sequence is CASSPYNEQFF. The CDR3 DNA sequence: TGTGCCAGCAGTCCTTACAATGAGCAGTTCTTC.

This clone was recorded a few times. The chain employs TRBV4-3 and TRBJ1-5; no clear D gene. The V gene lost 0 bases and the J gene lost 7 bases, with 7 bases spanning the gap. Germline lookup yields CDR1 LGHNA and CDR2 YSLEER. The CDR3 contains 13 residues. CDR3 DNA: TGCGCCAGCAGCCAAGAGAGGGCCCAGCCCCAGCATTTT. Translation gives CASSQERAQPQHF.

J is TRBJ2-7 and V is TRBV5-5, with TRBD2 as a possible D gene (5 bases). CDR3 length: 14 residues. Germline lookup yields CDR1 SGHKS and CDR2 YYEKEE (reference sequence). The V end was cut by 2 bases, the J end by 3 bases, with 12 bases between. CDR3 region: CASSFSEGLYEQYF. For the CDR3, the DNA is TGTGCCAGCAGCTTTAGTGAGGGTCTCTACGAGCAGTACTTC. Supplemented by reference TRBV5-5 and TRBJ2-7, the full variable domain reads DAGVTQSPTHLIKTRGQQVTLRCSPISGHKSVSWYQQVLGQGPQFIFQYYEKEERGRGNFPDRFSARQFPNYSSELNVNALLLGDSALYLCASSFSEGLYEQYFGPGTRLTVT.

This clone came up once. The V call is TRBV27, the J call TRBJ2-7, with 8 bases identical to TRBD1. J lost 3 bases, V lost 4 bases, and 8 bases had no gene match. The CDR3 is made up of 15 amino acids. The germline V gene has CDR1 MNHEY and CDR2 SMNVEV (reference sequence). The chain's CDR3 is CASSSPGQGLYEQYF. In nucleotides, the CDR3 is TGTGCCAGCAGTTCACCCGGACAGGGTCTCTACGAGCAGTACTTC.

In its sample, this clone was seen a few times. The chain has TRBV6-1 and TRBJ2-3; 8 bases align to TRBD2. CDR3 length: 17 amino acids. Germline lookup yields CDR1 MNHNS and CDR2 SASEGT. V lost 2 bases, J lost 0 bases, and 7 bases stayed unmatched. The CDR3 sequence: CASSELVAGHSTDTQYF. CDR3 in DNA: TGTGCCAGCAGTGAACTAGTAGCGGGACACAGCACAGATACGCAGTATTTT.

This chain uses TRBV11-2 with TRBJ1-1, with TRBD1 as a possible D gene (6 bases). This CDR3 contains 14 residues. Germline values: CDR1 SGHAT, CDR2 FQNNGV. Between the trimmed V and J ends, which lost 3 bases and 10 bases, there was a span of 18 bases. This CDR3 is CASSFTRGALVAFF. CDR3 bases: TGTGCCAGCAGCTTCACGCGGGGGGCATTGGTAGCTTTCTTT.

The CDR3 sequence: CASSPAASFYEQYF. CDR3 coding DNA: TGTGCCAGCAGCCCTGCGGCTAGCTTCTACGAGCAGTACTTC. V usage is TRBV7-8 and J usage is TRBJ2-7; TRBD2 might be the D (5 bases). V was cut by 5 bases and J by 3 bases, with 14 bases left in between. CDR1 is SGHVS, CDR2 FQNEAQ, per germline. The CDR3 totals 14 residues.